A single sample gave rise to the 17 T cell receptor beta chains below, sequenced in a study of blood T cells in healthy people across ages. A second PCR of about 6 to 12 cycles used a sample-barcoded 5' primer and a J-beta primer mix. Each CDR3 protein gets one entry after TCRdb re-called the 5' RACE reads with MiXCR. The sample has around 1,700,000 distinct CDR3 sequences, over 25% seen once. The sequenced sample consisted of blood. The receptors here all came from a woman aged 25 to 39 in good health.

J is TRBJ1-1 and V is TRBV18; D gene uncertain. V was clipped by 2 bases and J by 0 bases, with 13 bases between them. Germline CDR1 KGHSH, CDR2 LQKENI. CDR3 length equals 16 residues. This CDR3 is CASSPAELLLNTEAFF. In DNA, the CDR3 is TGTGCCAGCTCACCAGCGGAACTACTGTTGAACACTGAAGCTTTCTTT.

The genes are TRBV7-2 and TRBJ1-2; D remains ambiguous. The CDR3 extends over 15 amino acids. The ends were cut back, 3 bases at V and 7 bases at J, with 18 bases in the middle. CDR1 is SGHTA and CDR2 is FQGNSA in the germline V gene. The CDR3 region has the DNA TGTGCCAGCAGCTTGCTCGTATGGGGAGAGGGTGGCTACACCTTC. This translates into CASSLLVWGEGGYTF.

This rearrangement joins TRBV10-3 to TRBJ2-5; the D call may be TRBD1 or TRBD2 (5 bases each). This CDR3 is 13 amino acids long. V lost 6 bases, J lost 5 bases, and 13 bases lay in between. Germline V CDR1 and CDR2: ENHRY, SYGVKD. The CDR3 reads CAIRRQSGETQYF. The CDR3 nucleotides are TGTGCCATCAGGAGACAGTCGGGGGAGACCCAGTACTTC.

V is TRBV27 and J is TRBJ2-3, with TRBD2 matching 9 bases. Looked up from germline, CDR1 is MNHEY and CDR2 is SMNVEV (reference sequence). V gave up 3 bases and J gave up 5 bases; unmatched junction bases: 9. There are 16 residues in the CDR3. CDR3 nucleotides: TGTGCCAGCAGTTTGTCAAGCGGGGGGCGGGGAGATACGCAGTATTTT. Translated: CASSLSSGGRGDTQYF.

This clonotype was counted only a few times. The CDR3 DNA reads as TGCGCCAGCAGCTCCCCCGGCGGAGGGGGGTACGAGCAGTACTTC. Protein product: CASSSPGGGGYEQYF. J is TRBJ2-5 and V is TRBV5-1; the D call may be TRBD1 or TRBD2 (6 bases each). The J call is uncertain, as TRBJ2-7 better fits the DNA end. Germline V lookup: CDR1 SGHRS, CDR2 YFSETQ. CDR3 length: 15 residues.

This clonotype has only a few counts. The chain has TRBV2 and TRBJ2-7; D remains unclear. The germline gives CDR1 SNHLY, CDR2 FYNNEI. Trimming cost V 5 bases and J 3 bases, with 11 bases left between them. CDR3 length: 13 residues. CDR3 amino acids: CASSPYMNYEQYF. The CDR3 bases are TGTGCCAGCAGTCCTTACATGAACTACGAGCAGTACTTC.

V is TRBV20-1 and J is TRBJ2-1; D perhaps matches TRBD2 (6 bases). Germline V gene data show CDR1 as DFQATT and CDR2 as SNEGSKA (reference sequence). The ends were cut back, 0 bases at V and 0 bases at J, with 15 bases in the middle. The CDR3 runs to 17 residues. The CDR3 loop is CSARDLLALSSYNEQFF. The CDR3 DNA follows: TGCAGTGCTAGAGATCTACTAGCCCTGAGCTCCTACAATGAGCAGTTCTTC.

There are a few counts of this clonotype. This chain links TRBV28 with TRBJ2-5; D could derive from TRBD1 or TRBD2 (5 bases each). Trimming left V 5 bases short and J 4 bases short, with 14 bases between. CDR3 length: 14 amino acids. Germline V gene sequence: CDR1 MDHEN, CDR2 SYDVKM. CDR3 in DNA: TGTGCCAGCAGTCAACCGGGACCCCCAGAGACCCAGTACTTC. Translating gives CASSQPGPPETQYF. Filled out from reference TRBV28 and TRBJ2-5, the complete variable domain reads DVKVTQSSRYLVKRTGEKVFLECVQDMDHENMFWYRQDPGLGLRLIYFSYDVKMKEKGDIPEGYSVSREKKERFSLILESASTNQTSMYLCASSQPGPPETQYFGPGTRLLVL.

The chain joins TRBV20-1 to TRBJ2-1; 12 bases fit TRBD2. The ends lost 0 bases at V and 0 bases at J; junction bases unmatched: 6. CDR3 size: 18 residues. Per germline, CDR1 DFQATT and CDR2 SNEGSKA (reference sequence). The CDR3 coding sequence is TGCAGTGCTAGAGATGCAAGGACTAGCGGGATCTCCTACAATGAGCAGTTCTTC. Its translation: CSARDARTSGISYNEQFF.

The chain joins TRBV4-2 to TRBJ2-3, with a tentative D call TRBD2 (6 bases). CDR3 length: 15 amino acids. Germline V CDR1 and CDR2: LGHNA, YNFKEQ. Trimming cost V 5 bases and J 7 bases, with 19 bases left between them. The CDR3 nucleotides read TGTGCCAGCAGCGTGTGGGCTAGCGACAGTCATACGCAGTATTTT. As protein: CASSVWASDSHTQYF.

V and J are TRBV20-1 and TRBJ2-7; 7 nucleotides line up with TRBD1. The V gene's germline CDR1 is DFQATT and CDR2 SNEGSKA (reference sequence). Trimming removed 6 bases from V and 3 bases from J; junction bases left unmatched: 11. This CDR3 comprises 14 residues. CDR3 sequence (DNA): TGCAGTGCGGGAGAATTCCGGGACAGCTACGAGCAGTACTTC. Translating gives CSAGEFRDSYEQYF.

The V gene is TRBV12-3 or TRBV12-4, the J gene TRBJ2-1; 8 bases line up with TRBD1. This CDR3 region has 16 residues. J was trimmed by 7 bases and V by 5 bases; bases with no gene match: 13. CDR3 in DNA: TGTGCCAGCAGTAAAGGACAGGGCGGTGGTATGAATGAGCAGTTCTTC. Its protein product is CASSKGQGGGMNEQFF.

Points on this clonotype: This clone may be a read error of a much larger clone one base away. CDR3 coding DNA: TGCGCCAGCAGCCAAGATCCAGCGGGAGCGAGCTCCTACAATGAGCAGTACTTC. This codes for CASSQDPAGASSYNEQYF. The rearrangement uses TRBV4-3 and TRBJ2-7; 8 bases agree with TRBD2. V trimming: 0 bases; J trimming: 7 bases; junction bases outside the gene matches: 17. This CDR3 is built from 18 residues. Germline V gene sequence: CDR1 LGHNA, CDR2 YSLEER.

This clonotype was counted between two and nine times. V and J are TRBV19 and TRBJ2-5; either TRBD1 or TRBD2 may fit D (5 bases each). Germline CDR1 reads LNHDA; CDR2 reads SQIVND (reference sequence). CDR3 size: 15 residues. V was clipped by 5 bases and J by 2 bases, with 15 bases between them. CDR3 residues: CASSPPLGRQETQYF. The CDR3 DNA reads TGTGCCAGTAGTCCCCCTTTGGGACGACAAGAGACCCAGTACTTC.

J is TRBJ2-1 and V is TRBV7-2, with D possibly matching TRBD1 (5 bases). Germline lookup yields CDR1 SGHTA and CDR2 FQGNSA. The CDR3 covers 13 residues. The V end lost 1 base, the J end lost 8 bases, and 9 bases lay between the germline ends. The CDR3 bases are TGTGCCAGCAGCTTAGGCATAGGGGATGAGCAGTTCTTC. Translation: CASSLGIGDEQFF. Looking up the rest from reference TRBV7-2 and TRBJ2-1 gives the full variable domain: GAGVSQSPSNKVTEKGKDVELRCDPISGHTALYWYRQSLGQGLEFLIYFQGNSAPDKSGLPSDRFSAERTGGSVSTLTIQRTQQEDSAVYLCASSLGIGDEQFFGPGTRLTVL.

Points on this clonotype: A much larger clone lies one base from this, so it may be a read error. Here the CDR3 DNA reads TGTGCCAGCAGTTCTAGCGGACTTACTGGGGCCAACGTCCCGACTTTC. Its translation: CASSSSGLTGANVPTF. This rearrangement joins TRBV28 to TRBJ2-6; 7 bases align to TRBD2. The CDR3 loop spans 16 amino acids. Looked up from germline, CDR1 is MDHEN and CDR2 is SYDVKM.

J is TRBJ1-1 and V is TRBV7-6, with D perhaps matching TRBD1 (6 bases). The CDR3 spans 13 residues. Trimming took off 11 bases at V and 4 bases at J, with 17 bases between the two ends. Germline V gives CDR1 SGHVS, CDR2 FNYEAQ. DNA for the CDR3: TGTGCCCCCTCGTGGGGGGCATGCACTGAAGCTTTCTTT. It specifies CAPSWGACTEAFF.